The 30 T cell receptor beta chains presented below share a single source sample, sequenced in a study of OX40 agonist ivuxolimab in advanced cancers. Profiled with immunoSEQ multiplex PCR; TCRdb holds only in-frame clones, not every one. The sample lists over 85,000 clones; about four fifths were seen once. The sample consisted of CD4+ or CD8+ T cells sorted from blood, taken in a trial of the OX40 agonist ivuxolimab. The receptors stem from an adult with an advanced solid tumor such as melanoma, head and neck, liver or kidney cancer.

The V and J genes are TRBV11-2 and TRBJ2-7; the D gene could be TRBD1 or TRBD2 (5 bases each). The CDR3 extends over 15 amino acids. Germline CDR1 reads SGHAT; CDR2 reads FQNNGV. Trimming removed 0 bases from V and 4 bases from J, with 13 bases in between. Written as DNA, the CDR3 is TGTGCCAGCAGCTTAGACCTGGGGGTGAGATACGAGCAGTACTTC. This translates into CASSLDLGVRYEQYF.

The rearrangement uses TRBV27 and TRBJ1-2; a possible D gene is TRBD1 (5 bases). The germline CDR1 and CDR2 sequences are MNHEY and SMNVEV (reference sequence). Trimming removed 4 bases from V and 2 bases from J, with 14 bases in between. The CDR3 runs to 15 residues. The chain's CDR3 is CASSSWAGGNYGYTF. The CDR3 coding sequence is TGTGCCAGCAGTTCCTGGGCTGGGGGGAACTATGGCTACACCTTC.

As DNA, the CDR3 is TGTGCCAGTAGTAAGGAATTCTACAATGAGCAGTTCTTC. Protein sequence: CASSKEFYNEQFF. The V and J genes are TRBV19 and TRBJ2-1, with D unresolved. Per the germline V gene, CDR1 is LNHDA and CDR2 is SQIVND (reference sequence). V lost 4 bases to trimming and J lost 3 bases, with 7 bases between them. This CDR3 comprises 13 residues.

The chain links TRBV5-6 to TRBJ2-3, with D unresolved. The CDR3 has 12 residues. The germline V gene encodes CDR1 SGHDT and CDR2 YYEEEE. Trimming cost V 3 bases and J 3 bases, with 5 bases left between them. The CDR3 nucleotides are TGTGCCAGCAGCTATAGAACAGATACGCAGTATTTT. This gives the protein CASSYRTDTQYF. The variable domain in full, with the rest retrieved from reference TRBV5-6 and TRBJ2-3, is DAGVTQSPTHLIKTRGQQVTLRCSPKSGHDTVSWYQQALGQGPQFIFQYYEEEERQRGNFPDRFSGHQFPNYSSELNVNALLLGDSALYLCASSYRTDTQYFGPGTRLTVL.

The chain couples TRBV27 to TRBJ2-3; 13 bases align to TRBD2. Unmatched junction bases numbered 6, after V lost 6 bases and J lost 6 bases. This CDR3 region has 15 residues. CDR1 MNHEY and CDR2 SMNVEV come from the germline V gene (reference sequence). CDR3 protein: CASSQLAGGDDTQYF. The CDR3 bases are TGTGCCAGCAGCCAACTAGCGGGAGGGGACGATACGCAGTATTTT.

The chain couples TRBV27 to TRBJ1-6; D may be TRBD1 (5 bases). The CDR3 loop spans 12 amino acids. Germline V gives CDR1 MNHEY, CDR2 SMNVEV (reference sequence). V was trimmed by 6 bases and J by 13 bases, leaving 13 bases between them. The CDR3 DNA follows: TGTGCCAGCAGCACCGGACAAGCGCCCCTCCACTTT. Its protein product is CASSTGQAPLHF.

This clone has a handful of counts. The rearrangement joins TRBV9 to TRBJ2-7; 9 nucleotides line up with TRBD1. The CDR3 spans 16 residues. After removal of 3 bases from V and 2 bases from J, the junction contained 9 bases not matched to a gene. Germline-derived CDR1 and CDR2 are SGDLS and YYNGEE. The CDR3 loop is CASSAGSGTGTYEQYF. The CDR3 DNA follows: TGTGCCAGCAGCGCGGGCTCCGGGACAGGGACCTACGAGCAGTACTTC.

This sequence joins TRBV5-6 and TRBJ1-2; D not resolved. V dropped 4 bases and J dropped 8 bases, with 18 bases sitting between them. Germline assignment: CDR1 SGHDT and CDR2 YYEEEE. This CDR3 is built from 14 residues. CDR3 nucleotides: TGTGCCAGCAGCCCCGCCAGCCCCCAAGGAGGCTACACCTTC. This translates into CASSPASPQGGYTF.

This chain links TRBV6-6 with TRBJ1-1, with D uncertain. The CDR3 is 15 residues long. The germline V gene has CDR1 MNHNY and CDR2 SVGAGI (reference sequence). V lost 0 bases, J lost 3 bases, and 11 bases lay in between. The chain's CDR3 is CASSYSNGKDTEAFF. The CDR3 DNA is TGTGCCAGCAGTTACTCGAACGGGAAGGACACTGAAGCTTTCTTT.

The rearrangement joins TRBV6-6 to TRBJ1-1, with 9 bases identical to TRBD1. Per germline, CDR1 MNHNY and CDR2 SVGAGI (reference sequence). The CDR3 is 14 amino acids. Unmatched junction bases numbered 8, after V lost 7 bases and J lost 5 bases. CDR3 residues: CASTTTGGATEAFF. Written as DNA, the CDR3 is TGTGCCAGCACCACTACAGGGGGCGCGACTGAAGCTTTCTTT.

This chain uses TRBV7-2 with TRBJ2-1; TRBD2 agrees at 15 bases. The CDR3 totals 16 residues. CDR1 is SGHTA and CDR2 is FQGNSA in the germline V gene. Trimming at V came to 5 bases and at J to 10 bases, leaving 9 bases not matched to a gene. The CDR3 loop reads CASSARTSGRAGEQFF. The CDR3 nucleotides are TGTGCCAGCAGCGCCAGGACTAGCGGGAGGGCCGGGGAGCAGTTCTTC.

The V call is TRBV5-6, the J call TRBJ2-2, with TRBD2 as a possible D gene (5 bases). The ends were cut back, 2 bases at V and 1 base at J, with 9 bases in the middle. Germline values: CDR1 SGHDT, CDR2 YYEEEE. The CDR3 contains 15 residues. The CDR3 DNA is TGTGCCAGCAGCTTTCTGGACTTGAACACCGGGGAGCTGTTTTTT. Amino acid sequence: CASSFLDLNTGELFF.

This clone has only one observation. The chain recombines TRBV7-9 with TRBJ2-7; 7 bases are a match to TRBD2. J lost 1 base, V lost 8 bases, and 8 bases had no gene match. The germline V gene encodes CDR1 SEHNR and CDR2 FQNEAQ (reference sequence). CDR3 length equals 14 residues. For the CDR3, the DNA is TGTGCCAGCTTCGCCCGGGGGGTTTCCTACGAGCAGTACTTC. This sequence encodes CASFARGVSYEQYF.

CDR3 protein: CASSPDYQETQYF. The CDR3 region has the DNA TGTGCCAGCAGCCCTGACTACCAAGAGACCCAGTACTTC. This chain uses TRBV7-3 with TRBJ2-5; no definite D call. Germline V CDR1 and CDR2: SGHTA, FQGTGA. The CDR3 consists of 13 residues. Trimming took off 5 bases at V and 0 bases at J, with 7 bases between the two ends.

This chain uses TRBV2 with TRBJ2-7, with 10 positions matching TRBD1. There are 14 residues in the CDR3. The trim removed 11 bases at V and 6 bases at J, leaving 13 bases unmatched. The germline V gene has CDR1 SNHLY and CDR2 FYNNEI. The CDR3 nucleotides read TGTGCCGACAGACAGGGGGCCGGTACGTTCGAGCAGTACTTC. Residues: CADRQGAGTFEQYF.

V gene TRBV6-1 combines with J gene TRBJ1-1; no firm D call. Looked up from germline, CDR1 is MNHNS and CDR2 is SASEGT. The CDR3 has 17 residues. V lost 4 bases and J lost 1, with 19 bases in between. The CDR3 coding sequence is TGTGCCAGCAGTGGTAGATCTTCCGGGAGTCCGAACACTGAAGCTTTCTTT. Its translation is CASSGRSSGSPNTEAFF.

V usage is TRBV7-6 and J usage is TRBJ2-5, with 7 positions matching TRBD1. With 3 bases clipped from V and 6 bases from J, the junction kept 10 bases outside the gene matches. Germline V gene sequence: CDR1 SGHVS, CDR2 FNYEAQ. The CDR3 extends over 15 amino acids. As DNA, the CDR3 is TGTGCCAGCAGCTTTATACGGGACAGTGGAAAGACCCAGTACTTC. This gives the protein CASSFIRDSGKTQYF. Using reference TRBV7-6 and TRBJ2-5 for the parts outside the CDR3, the full variable domain is GAGVSQSPRYKVTKRGQDVALRCDPISGHVSLYWYRQALGQGPEFLTYFNYEAQQDKSGLPNDRFSAERPEGSISTLTIQRTEQRDSAMYRCASSFIRDSGKTQYFGPGTRLLVL.

The chain uses TRBV7-9 and TRBJ1-2; 9 bases align to TRBD1. Germline CDR1 SEHNR, CDR2 FQNEAQ (reference sequence). J lost 6 bases, V lost 3 bases, and 5 bases had no gene match. This CDR3 is 14 amino acids long. In DNA form, the CDR3 reads TGTGCCAGCAGCTTTTGGGGACAGGGTCATGGCTACACCTTC. This sequence encodes CASSFWGQGHGYTF.

J is TRBJ2-5 and V is TRBV10-3; D tentatively fits TRBD1 or TRBD2 (5 bases each). Trimming left V 6 bases short and J 5 bases short, with 19 bases between. Per the germline V gene, CDR1 is ENHRY and CDR2 is SYGVKD. The CDR3 is 15 amino acids. The CDR3 is CAISPTGTQAETQYF. The CDR3 DNA is TGTGCCATCAGCCCCACCGGGACCCAGGCGGAGACCCAGTACTTC.

The V call is TRBV11-3, the J call TRBJ2-1, with unresolved D. Germline V gene sequence: CDR1 SGHNT, CDR2 YENEEA. The CDR3 is 13 residues long. The V end was cut by 0 bases, the J end by 9 bases, with 9 bases between. CDR3 sequence: CASSLDLKTEQFF. CDR3 coding DNA: TGTGCCAGCAGCTTAGATTTAAAAACTGAGCAGTTCTTC.

The CDR3 loop reads CASSFRPDTTNYGYTF. DNA for the CDR3: TGTGCCAGCAGTTTTCGCCCGGACACTACTAACTATGGCTACACCTTC. This rearrangement joins TRBV6-6 to TRBJ1-2; D might be TRBD1 (5 bases). Trimming pared 4 bases from V and 0 bases from J, leaving 15 bases between. Germline lookup yields CDR1 MNHNY and CDR2 SVGAGI (reference sequence). The CDR3 covers 16 residues.

About this clone itself: The same CDR3 arises from other DNA sequences in this sample as well. The chain carries TRBV10-3 and TRBJ2-7, with D perhaps matching TRBD2 (5 bases). Between the trimmed V and J ends, which lost 2 bases and 2 bases, there was a span of 16 bases. The CDR3 consists of 16 residues. Germline CDR1 ENHRY, CDR2 SYGVKD. The CDR3 spells CAISEGVGGGTYEQYF. The CDR3 DNA sequence: TGTGCCATCAGTGAGGGGGTGGGTGGAGGCACCTACGAGCAGTACTTC.

The chain recombines TRBV10-1 with TRBJ2-1; 13 bases match TRBD2. The V gene's germline CDR1 is WNHNN and CDR2 SYGVQD (reference sequence). The CDR3 totals 16 residues. With 4 bases clipped from V and 2 bases from J, the junction kept 2 bases outside the gene matches. The DNA for the CDR3 is TGCGCCAGCAGTGCACTAGCGGGAGGGCCCTACAATGAGCAGTTCTTC. Translation gives CASSALAGGPYNEQFF.

For the CDR3, the DNA is TGCAGCGTTGAAAGCAGGGGTCTTGGAAATGAGCAGTTCTTC. It is translated as CSVESRGLGNEQFF. The genes are TRBV29-1 and TRBJ2-1; maybe TRBD1 (6 bases). In germline, CDR1 is SQVTM, CDR2 ANQGSEA. V lost 2 bases to trimming and J lost 7 bases, with 15 bases between them. The CDR3 runs 14 residues.

In DNA, the CDR3 is TGTGCCAGCAGTAGGGACAGGAGTTTGGGGGAGACCCAGTACTTC. This translates into CASSRDRSLGETQYF. This rearrangement joins TRBV2 to TRBJ2-5; TRBD1 aligns across 8 bases. The CDR3 is 15 residues long. J gave up 5 bases and V 5 bases, and 10 bases lay outside the gene matches. Germline assignment: CDR1 SNHLY and CDR2 FYNNEI.

This rearrangement joins TRBV7-9 to TRBJ1-2; no firm D call. V was cut by 1 base and J by 0 bases, with 6 bases left in between. The CDR3 runs 14 residues. Germline V gene lookup returns CDR1 SEHNR and CDR2 FQNEAQ (reference sequence). CDR3 nucleotide sequence: TGTGCCAGCAGCTTAGTATCATCTAACTATGGCTACACCTTC. The encoded protein is CASSLVSSNYGYTF.

The chain carries TRBV7-7 and TRBJ2-3, with D unresolved. CDR1 SSHAT and CDR2 FNYEAQ come from the germline V gene (reference sequence). Trimming took off 5 bases at V and 0 bases at J, with 9 bases between the two ends. The length of the CDR3 is 14 residues. In DNA form, the CDR3 reads TGTGCCAGCAGCCCTTTTCCTAGCACAGATACGCAGTATTTT. As protein: CASSPFPSTDTQYF.

This sequence joins TRBV7-8 and TRBJ2-1, with TRBD1 matching 9 bases. Germline V gives CDR1 SGHVS, CDR2 FQNEAQ. With 5 bases clipped from V and 7 bases from J, the junction kept 15 bases outside the gene matches. This CDR3 spans 17 amino acids. DNA for the CDR3: TGTGCCAGCAGCCCGAGGGGGGCTACAGGGGGCAGGAATGAGCAGTTCTTC. This gives the protein CASSPRGATGGRNEQFF.

Only one count was recorded for this clone. This chain links TRBV18 with TRBJ2-3; 9 bases are shared with TRBD2. Looked up from germline, CDR1 is KGHSH and CDR2 is LQKENI. V gave up 2 bases and J gave up 1 base; unmatched junction bases: 4. CDR3 length: 16 amino acids. As DNA, the CDR3 is TGTGCCAGCTCACCAGTGGTAGCGGGGGGCACAGATACGCAGTATTTT. Translating it yields CASSPVVAGGTDTQYF.

J is TRBJ2-3 and V is TRBV20-1, with D uncertain. This CDR3 has 11 amino acids. Germline V lookup: CDR1 DFQATT, CDR2 SNEGSKA (reference sequence). Trimming removed 3 bases from V and 3 bases from J, with 4 bases in between. The DNA of the CDR3 is TGCAGTGCTAGCGGGACAGATACGCAGTATTTT. Protein: CSASGTDTQYF.